The sequence of this T cell receptor (beta chain) was determined in a study of radiotherapy plus CTLA-4 blockade in lung cancer. Study as a whole: Among patients, 15% to 20% showed objective responses, and approximately 30% had disease control.

The method was immunoSEQ multiplex PCR; TCRdb's version includes in-frame clones alone and lacks a portion of them. The table has about 73,000 clones, around 87% seen once. The CDR3 has 16 amino acids. V dropped 6 bases and J dropped 2 bases, with 23 bases sitting between them. Germline V gene lookup returns CDR1 SQVTM and CDR2 ANQGSEA. Patients with chemo-refractory metastatic non-small-cell lung cancer received focal radiation plus CTLA-4 blockade with ipilimumab. The source was peripheral blood, collected from a patient treated with radiotherapy plus ipilimumab. The V call is TRBV29-1, the J call TRBJ2-7, with D tentatively TRBD1 or TRBD2 (7 bases each). The source of this sequence is a human donor with non-small cell lung cancer that progressed on radiotherapy plus ipilimumab. The CDR3 DNA is TGCAGCGTGTGGGGGGGTAGCGACAGGGTGACCTACGAGCAGTACGTC. Its translation is CSVWGGSDRVTYEQYV.